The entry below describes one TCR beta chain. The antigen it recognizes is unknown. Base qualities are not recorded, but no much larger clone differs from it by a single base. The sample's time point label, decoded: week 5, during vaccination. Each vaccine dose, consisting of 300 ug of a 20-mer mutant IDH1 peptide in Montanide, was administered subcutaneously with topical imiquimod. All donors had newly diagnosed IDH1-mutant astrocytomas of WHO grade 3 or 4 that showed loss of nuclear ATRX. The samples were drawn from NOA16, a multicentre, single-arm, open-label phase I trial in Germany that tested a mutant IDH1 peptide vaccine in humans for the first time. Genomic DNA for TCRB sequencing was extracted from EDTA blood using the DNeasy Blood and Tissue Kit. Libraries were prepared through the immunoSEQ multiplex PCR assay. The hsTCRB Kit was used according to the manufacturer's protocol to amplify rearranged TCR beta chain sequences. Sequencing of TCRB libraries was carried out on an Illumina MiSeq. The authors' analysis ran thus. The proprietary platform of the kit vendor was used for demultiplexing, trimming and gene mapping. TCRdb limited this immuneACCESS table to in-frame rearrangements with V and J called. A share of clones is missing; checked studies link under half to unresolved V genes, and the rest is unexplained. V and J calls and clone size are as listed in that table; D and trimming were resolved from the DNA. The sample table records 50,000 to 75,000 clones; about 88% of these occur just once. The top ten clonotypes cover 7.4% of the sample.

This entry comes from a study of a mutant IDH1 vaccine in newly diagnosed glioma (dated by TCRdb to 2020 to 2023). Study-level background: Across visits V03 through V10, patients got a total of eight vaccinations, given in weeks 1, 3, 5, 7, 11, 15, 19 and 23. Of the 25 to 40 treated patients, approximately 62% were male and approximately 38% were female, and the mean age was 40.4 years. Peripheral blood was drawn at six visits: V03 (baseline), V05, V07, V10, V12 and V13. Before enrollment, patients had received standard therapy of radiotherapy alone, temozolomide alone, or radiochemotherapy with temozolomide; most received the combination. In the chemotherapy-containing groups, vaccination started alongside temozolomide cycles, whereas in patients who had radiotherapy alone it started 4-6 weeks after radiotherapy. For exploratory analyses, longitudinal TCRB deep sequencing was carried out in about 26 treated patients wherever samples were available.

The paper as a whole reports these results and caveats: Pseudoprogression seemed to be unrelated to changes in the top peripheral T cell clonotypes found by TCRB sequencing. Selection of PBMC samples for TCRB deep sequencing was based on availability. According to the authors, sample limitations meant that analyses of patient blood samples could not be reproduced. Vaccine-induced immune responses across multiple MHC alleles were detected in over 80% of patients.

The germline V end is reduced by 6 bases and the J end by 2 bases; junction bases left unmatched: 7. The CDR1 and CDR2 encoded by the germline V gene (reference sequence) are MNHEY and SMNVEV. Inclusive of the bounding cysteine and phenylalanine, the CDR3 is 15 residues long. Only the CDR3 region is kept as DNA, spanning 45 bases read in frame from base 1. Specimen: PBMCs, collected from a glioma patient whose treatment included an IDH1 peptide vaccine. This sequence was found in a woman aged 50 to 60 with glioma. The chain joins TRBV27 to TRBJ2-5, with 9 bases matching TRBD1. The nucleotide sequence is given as TGTGCCAGCAGCCCATGGACAGGGGTTCAAGAGACCCAGTACTTC. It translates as CASSPWTGVQETQYF.